This record concerns one T cell receptor (beta chain) sequence. Its specificity is unknown. Buffy coats from healthy blood donors served as controls. This specimen comes from a study of STAT5B mutations in CD4+ large granular lymphocyte leukemia. Study-wide results and caveats: Top patient clones used TRBV06 genes more often: 8/27 versus 2/35 in controls.

The assay was run at survey level. Only in-frame clones appear in the TCRdb table, and some are missing; sequencing was by immunoSEQ multiplex PCR. The sample contains some 33,000 clones, about 74% of which appear only once. The CDR3 length is 16 residues. The V segment lost 3 bases and the J segment 0 bases; nucleotides outside the gene matches: 6. Per germline, CDR1 SNHLY and CDR2 FYNNEI. This receptor was taken from a human donor in good health. The sample was CD4+ T cells from blood buffy coats. The chain carries TRBV2 and TRBJ1-1; 8 positions agree with TRBD1. The CDR3 loop is CASSDSGGRMNTEAFF. CDR3 nucleotide sequence: TGTGCCAGCAGTGACTCAGGGGGCCGGATGAACACTGAAGCTTTCTTT.